This T cell receptor beta chain emerged from a study of T-cell memory formation after mild COVID-19. This clonotype showed up many times. TCRdb reprocessed the 5' RACE reads via MiXCR and lists one record per CDR3 protein. In the table there are over 450,000 distinct CDR3 sequences, approximately 20% of which are singletons. The TCR was taken from an adult woman who had mild COVID-19 (a few samples of this study predate the infection). Cell type and time point are not known. Input material: PBMCs or a T cell subset sorted from them (not recorded which).

The CDR3 bases are TGTGCCAGCAGCTCCCCCCTCGGGACCCGGGCTTTCTTT. Translated, it gives CASSSPLGTRAFF. This sequence joins TRBV7-9 and TRBJ1-1; possibly TRBD1 for D (5 bases). This CDR3 has 13 amino acids. The germline V and J ends were trimmed by 4 bases and 11 bases, with 17 bases remaining between them. Germline V gene data show CDR1 as SEHNR and CDR2 as FQNEAQ (reference sequence).